The 23 T cell receptor beta chains in this list originate from one sample, sequenced in a study of T cell responses to AZD1222 COVID-19 vaccine. Clones were sequenced by immunoSEQ multiplex PCR, and TCRdb holds only the in-frame ones, with some missing. The sample has around 97,000 clones, over 80% seen once. The material was peripheral blood, obtained on day 0 of AZD1222 vaccination. The receptor source for this set is an adult in good health.

V is TRBV6-2 or TRBV6-3 and J is TRBJ2-1, with a tentative D call TRBD2 (6 bases). V lost 4 bases and J 6 bases, leaving 25 bases between the germline ends. Germline values: CDR1 MNHEY, CDR2 SVGEGT. The CDR3 contains 18 residues. The CDR3 nucleotides are TGTGCCAGCAGTTTTACGATCGGGATCACTAGCTTAAGCAATGAGCAGTTCTTC. Its translation is CASSFTIGITSLSNEQFF.

CDR3 in amino acids: CASSLGAVGDEQYF. The DNA for the CDR3 is TGCGCCAGCAGCTTGGGGGCAGTGGGGGACGAGCAGTACTTC. The chain carries TRBV5-1 and TRBJ2-7; TRBD1 or TRBD2 may be the D gene (5 bases each). Trimming removed 0 bases from V and 5 bases from J, with 12 bases in between. Germline assignment: CDR1 SGHRS and CDR2 YFSETQ. The CDR3 is 14 residues long.

The chain employs TRBV5-4 and TRBJ1-1, with D unresolved. Germline V gives CDR1 SGHNT, CDR2 YYREEE (reference sequence). The CDR3 loop spans 15 amino acids. Trimming left V 0 bases short and J 2 bases short, with 11 bases between. For the CDR3, the DNA is TGTGCCAGCAGCTTGGGGGGTGGGATTAACACTGAAGCTTTCTTT. This translates into CASSLGGGINTEAFF. The full variable domain, in which reference TRBV5-4 and TRBJ1-1 provide the parts outside the CDR3, is ETGVTQSPTHLIKTRGQQVTLRCSSQSGHNTVSWYQQALGQGPQFIFQYYREEENGRGNFPPRFSGLQFPNYSSELNVNALELDDSALYLCASSLGGGINTEAFFGQGTRLTVV.

This clone came up once. V and J are TRBV3-1 (or the pseudogene TRBV3-2) and TRBJ2-3; TRBD1 or TRBD2 may be the D gene (5 bases each). CDR3 size: 15 residues. Germline CDR1 LGHDT, CDR2 YNNKEL (reference sequence). Trimming took off 2 bases at V and 1 base at J, with 10 bases between the two ends. CDR3 DNA sequence: TGTGCCAGCAGCCAATTCGGGGCGGGCACAGATACGCAGTATTTT. It is translated as CASSQFGAGTDTQYF.

This chain uses TRBV19 with TRBJ2-2, with D perhaps TRBD1 or TRBD2 (5 bases each). This CDR3 is 11 amino acids long. Trimming took 5 bases from V and 12 from J, leaving 10 bases between them. Germline loops: CDR1 LNHDA, CDR2 SQIVND (reference sequence). CDR3 protein: CASSAWDQLFF. DNA for the CDR3: TGTGCCAGTAGTGCGTGGGACCAGCTGTTTTTT.

The chain couples TRBV28 to TRBJ1-1, with D hard to call. The germline CDR1 and CDR2 sequences are MDHEN and SYDVKM. Trimming shortened V by 2 bases and J by 5 bases, and 15 bases separated the two germline ends. This CDR3 spans 15 amino acids. The CDR3 protein is CASSLGSTGDTEAFF. CDR3 sequence (DNA): TGTGCCAGCAGTTTAGGGTCTACCGGGGATACTGAAGCTTTCTTT.

J is TRBJ1-5 and V is TRBV6-2 or TRBV6-3; D may be TRBD1 (5 bases). Germline V lookup: CDR1 MNHEY, CDR2 SVGEGT. V lost 5 bases and J lost 1, with 21 bases in between. The CDR3 has 18 amino acids. The CDR3 loop is CASSPYDSLQGSNQPQHF. Here the CDR3 DNA reads TGTGCCAGCAGTCCGTACGACAGTTTACAAGGGAGCAATCAGCCCCAGCATTTT.

The gene calls are TRBV10-3 and TRBJ2-1, with D unresolved. The V end lost 4 bases, the J end lost 4 bases, and 11 bases lay between the germline ends. CDR3 length: 14 residues. Germline CDR1 is ENHRY and CDR2 is SYGVKD. DNA of the CDR3: TGTGCCATCAGTGCGCCACCTAGTTACAATGAGCAGTTCTTC. Residues: CAISAPPSYNEQFF.

The rearrangement joins TRBV6-5 to TRBJ1-2; possibly TRBD1 for D (6 bases). Trimming left V 1 base short and J 4 bases short, with 10 bases between. Germline CDR1 reads MNHEY; CDR2 reads SVGAGI. The CDR3 totals 14 residues. CDR3 amino acids: CASSYLGGLYGYTF. CDR3 nucleotides: TGTGCCAGCAGTTACTTAGGGGGACTCTATGGCTACACCTTC.

This clone was observed once. This rearrangement joins TRBV27 to TRBJ1-3, with D hard to call. V shed 4 bases and J shed 1 base, with 14 bases lying between them. The germline CDR1 and CDR2 sequences are MNHEY and SMNVEV (reference sequence). This CDR3 is built from 16 residues. CDR3 bases: TGTGCCAGCAGTTCTTGGCCCCGACGTTCTGGAAACACCATATATTTT. It is translated as CASSSWPRRSGNTIYF.

The chain links TRBV12-3 or TRBV12-4 to TRBJ1-2, with 9 bases lining up with TRBD1. Germline trimming cut 5 bases from V and 4 bases from J; bases unmatched to any gene: 2. CDR3 length: 13 amino acids. Here the CDR3 reads CASSGTGSYGYTF. CDR3 coding DNA: TGTGCCAGCAGTGGGACAGGGAGCTATGGCTACACCTTC.

The CDR3 nucleotides read TGTGCCAGCAGCCAAGGGACGGGGACGTTTTGGGACACCTTC. Amino acids: CASSQGTGTFWDTF. The V gene is TRBV7-2, the J gene TRBJ1-2, with D perhaps matching TRBD1 (5 bases). The CDR3 length is 14 residues. Germline V CDR1 and CDR2: SGHTA, FQGNSA. V was trimmed by 5 bases and J by 12 bases, leaving 22 bases between them.

This chain uses TRBV13 with TRBJ2-4; D is unclear. This CDR3 comprises 14 residues. Germline CDR1 and CDR2: PRHDT and FYEKMQ (reference sequence). V lost 7 bases and J 0 bases, leaving 10 bases between the germline ends. DNA for the CDR3: TGTGCCAGCAAACTCACTTCAGCCAAAAACATTCAGTACTTC. Amino acid sequence: CASKLTSAKNIQYF.

As for this clone: The junction differs from germline at one of its ends, possibly a read error. The chain uses TRBV12-3 or TRBV12-4 and TRBJ1-5; no definite D call. This CDR3 has 13 amino acids. The CDR3 loop reads CASSLGTNQPQHF. The CDR3 region has the DNA TGTGCCAGCAGCTTAGGAACCAATCAGCCCCAGCATTTT.

V usage is TRBV28 and J usage is TRBJ2-7, with 7 bases that match TRBD1. The V and J ends lost 7 bases and 2 bases, in that order; junction bases with no gene match: 8. The CDR3 covers 14 residues. The germline V gene encodes CDR1 MDHEN and CDR2 SYDVKM. The CDR3 spells CASTSGQGAYEQYF. The CDR3 DNA reads TGTGCCAGCACCTCGGGGCAGGGGGCCTACGAGCAGTACTTC.

V usage is TRBV11-2 and J usage is TRBJ2-7; 7 bases agree with TRBD1. Per the germline V gene, CDR1 is SGHAT and CDR2 is FQNNGV. V gave up 5 bases and J gave up 3 bases; unmatched junction bases: 4. This CDR3 has 13 amino acids. The chain's CDR3 is CASSQRTGYEQYF. The CDR3 bases are TGTGCCAGCAGCCAACGGACAGGCTACGAGCAGTACTTC.

This rearrangement joins TRBV18 to TRBJ1-1; D call uncertain. The ends were cut back, 1 base at V and 5 bases at J, with 5 bases in the middle. Germline loops: CDR1 KGHSH, CDR2 LQKENI. There are 12 residues in the CDR3. This chain's CDR3 is CASSPQGTEAFF. CDR3 coding DNA: TGTGCCAGCTCACCACAGGGTACTGAAGCTTTCTTT. Using reference TRBV18 and TRBJ1-1 for the parts outside the CDR3, the full variable domain is NAGVMQNPRHLVRRRGQEARLRCSPMKGHSHVYWYRQLPEEGLKFMVYLQKENIIDESGMPKERFSAEFPKEGPSILRIQQVVRGDSAAYFCASSPQGTEAFFGQGTRLTVV.

The V and J genes are TRBV28 and TRBJ1-2; 7 positions agree with TRBD1. Unmatched junction bases numbered 3, after V lost 3 bases and J lost 8 bases. This CDR3 comprises 12 residues. Germline loops: CDR1 MDHEN, CDR2 SYDVKM. The CDR3 nucleotides read TGTGCCAGCAGTTTGACAGGGAACGGCTACACCTTC. It translates to CASSLTGNGYTF.

The chain joins TRBV28 to TRBJ1-6; D remains unclear. Germline CDR1 MDHEN, CDR2 SYDVKM. V lost 6 bases to trimming and J lost 5 bases, with 11 bases between them. The CDR3 consists of 14 residues. The CDR3 protein is CASRSNRDNSPLHF. CDR3 nucleotides: TGTGCCAGCAGATCGAACAGAGATAATTCACCCCTCCACTTT.

The CDR3 protein is CAMGQGIGNTIYF. Written as DNA, the CDR3 is TGTGCCATGGGACAGGGGATCGGAAACACCATATATTTT. The gene calls are TRBV10-3 and TRBJ1-3; 10 nucleotides match TRBD1. V trimming: 9 bases; J trimming: 4 bases; junction bases outside the gene matches: 3. The CDR3 length is 13 residues. Germline V gives CDR1 ENHRY, CDR2 SYGVKD.

This clone has more than one count but fewer than ten. The chain couples TRBV7-2 to TRBJ2-1, with 7 nucleotides matching TRBD2. This CDR3 has 14 amino acids. The germline gives CDR1 SGHTA, CDR2 FQGNSA. V trimming: 6 bases; J trimming: 4 bases; junction bases outside the gene matches: 6. The chain's CDR3 is CASRSSGVYNEQFF. CDR3 coding DNA: TGTGCCAGCAGGTCTAGCGGAGTATACAATGAGCAGTTCTTC.

This clone was observed a few times. The chain carries TRBV13 and TRBJ2-5; 7 bases line up with TRBD2. The CDR3 spans 16 residues. V lost 5 bases to trimming and J lost 2 bases; unmatched junction nucleotides: 11. Germline-derived CDR1 and CDR2 are PRHDT and FYEKMQ (reference sequence). DNA for the CDR3: TGTGCCAGCAGCCCTCGGGGGGAGAGCTTACAAGAGACCCAGTACTTC. It translates to CASSPRGESLQETQYF.

The CDR3 coding sequence is TGCGCCAGCAGCCAAGATTTTTTTAATGAGCAGTTCTTC. This encodes CASSQDFFNEQFF. This chain uses TRBV4-3 with TRBJ2-1; no firm D call. Germline CDR1 and CDR2: LGHNA and YSLEER. This CDR3 is 13 amino acids long. Trimming shortened V by 0 bases and J by 7 bases, and 7 bases separated the two germline ends.